This TCR beta chain was captured by sequencing in a study of PD-L1 blockade in urothelial cancer. Overall study context: Administration of atezolizumab to patients began in the mid-2010s, at 1,200 mg intravenously every 3 weeks.

Each PCR reaction had synthetic TCR analog templates spiked into it. The table came from immunoSEQ multiplex PCR; TCRdb's copy has only in-frame clones and leaves some out. The sample gives about 51,000 clones, more than 70% of which show up once; 2% to 3% is in the top ten. Broader study findings: TCR clonality was measured in pretreatment peripheral blood. Clonality below the median predicted better survival.

As to this clone: The antigen is undetermined.

Specified time point: peripheral blood 6 weeks after treatment start. Patient sample counts ranged from 1 to 8, pretreatment and on-treatment. The source material was PBMCs, sampled around atezolizumab (anti-PD-L1) treatment. The TCR comes from a man aged 55-75 years with urothelial cancer.

The CDR3 DNA reads as TGCGCCAGTTCTGGCGGGGGGGCCTCCTACGAGCAGTACTTC. This encodes CASSGGGASYEQYF. The chain employs TRBV5-1 and TRBJ2-7, with 9 bases aligning to TRBD2. The CDR3 spans 14 residues. The trim removed 8 bases at V and 0 bases at J, leaving 6 bases unmatched. Germline assignment: CDR1 SGHRS and CDR2 YFSETQ. Full variable domain (remainder filled in from reference TRBV5-1 and TRBJ2-7): KAGVTQTPRYLIKTRGQQVTLSCSPISGHRSVSWYQQTPGQGLQFLFEYFSETQRNKGNFPGRFSGRQFSNSRSEMNVSTLELGDSALYLCASSGGGASYEQYFGPGTRLTVT.